Each of the 31 T cell receptor beta chains below was sequenced from the same sample in a study of blood T cell repertoires in COVID-19 (dated by TCRdb to the early 2020s). The library was generated by the immunoSEQ multiplex PCR assay. In its TCRdb copy, this immuneACCESS table keeps in-frame sequences only and misses some clones. Where compared with another copy, unresolved V genes explain less than half of these, and the others have no known cause. For this sample the table gives approximately 360,000 clones, of which 75% to 90% were detected only once. Around 5.1% of the sample belongs to the ten largest clones. The sequenced material came from PBMCs or T cells enriched from blood (not recorded which). The receptors come from a woman in her forties or fifties who had recovered from COVID-19.

V gene TRBV21-1 combines with J gene TRBJ2-3; the table's D call, TRBD2, was not checked against the DNA. TRBV21-1 is deemed a pseudogene. The CDR3 is 15 residues long. DNA of the CDR3: TGTGCCAGCAGCAAACCCTGCTATCCGGGAGATACGCAGTATTTT. As protein: CASSKPCYPGDTQYF.

Only one count was recorded for this clone. The chain uses TRBV7-3 and TRBJ1-2; D not resolved. Trimming shortened V by 4 bases and J by 8 bases, and 11 bases separated the two germline ends. The CDR3 is 12 residues long. Germline values: CDR1 SGHTA, CDR2 FQGTGA. CDR3 DNA sequence: TGTGCCAGCAGCTCGAACGAGGGCGGCTACACCTTC. This encodes CASSSNEGGYTF.

The chain combines TRBV5-5 with TRBJ2-1; TRBD2 matches 10 bases. CDR3 size: 15 residues. Per germline, CDR1 SGHKS and CDR2 YYEKEE (reference sequence). With V trimmed by 4 bases and J by 4 bases, 5 bases remained unmatched. The CDR3 sequence is CASSPWTSGYNEQFF. CDR3 nucleotide sequence: TGTGCCAGCAGCCCGTGGACTAGCGGTTACAATGAGCAGTTCTTC.

The chain combines TRBV19 with TRBJ1-4; 9 nucleotides agree with TRBD1. The CDR3 consists of 15 residues. Germline values: CDR1 LNHDA, CDR2 SQIVND (reference sequence). V shed 10 bases, J shed 4 bases, and the junction held 10 bases outside the gene matches. CDR3 DNA sequence: TGTGCCACGGGACAGGGCGTTTCGATTAATGAAAAACTGTTTTTT. It codes for CATGQGVSINEKLFF.

The V gene is TRBV28, the J gene TRBJ2-1, with 7 bases that match TRBD1. The CDR3 loop spans 13 amino acids. The germline gives CDR1 MDHEN, CDR2 SYDVKM. Trimming took 3 bases from V and 8 from J; bases not matched to a gene: 4. The CDR3 spells CASSLQGVDEQFF. Here the CDR3 DNA reads TGTGCCAGCAGTTTGCAGGGGGTGGATGAGCAGTTCTTC.

This chain joins TRBV29-1 and TRBJ2-3; TRBD1 agrees at 8 bases. Looked up from germline, CDR1 is SQVTM and CDR2 is ANQGSEA. CDR3 length equals 12 residues. Germline trimming cut 4 bases from V and 9 bases from J; bases unmatched to any gene: 6. The CDR3 nucleotides are TGCAGCGTTGCAAGGACAGGGCCCACGCAGTATTTT. Translation gives CSVARTGPTQYF.

The chain is built from TRBV3-1 (or the pseudogene TRBV3-2) and TRBJ2-2; no clear D. The CDR3 length is 17 residues. Germline V gives CDR1 LGHDT, CDR2 YNNKEL (reference sequence). Trimming left V 4 bases short and J 1 base short, with 16 bases between. CDR3 sequence (DNA): TGTGCCAGCAGCCGCCCTGGCCCCTCTAGGAACACCGGGGAGCTGTTTTTT. It is translated as CASSRPGPSRNTGELFF.

The chain combines TRBV9 with TRBJ2-7; 12 nucleotides align to TRBD1. The V segment lost 0 bases and the J segment 7 bases; nucleotides outside the gene matches: 11. This CDR3 spans 17 amino acids. CDR1 SGDLS and CDR2 YYNGEE come from the germline V gene. The chain's CDR3 is CASSVEGQGAPVVEQYF. DNA of the CDR3: TGTGCCAGCAGCGTAGAGGGACAGGGGGCCCCGGTGGTAGAGCAGTACTTC. Combining the CDR3 with reference TRBV9 and TRBJ2-7 gives the whole variable domain DSGVTQTPKHLITATGQRVTLRCSPRSGDLSVYWYQQSLDQGLQFLIQYYNGEERAKGNILERFSAQQFPDLHSELNLSSLELGDSALYFCASSVEGQGAPVVEQYFGPGTRLTVT.

The chain links TRBV6-5 to TRBJ1-2, with D unclear. Looked up from germline, CDR1 is MNHEY and CDR2 is SVGAGI. V was pared by 7 bases and J by 5 bases, with 14 bases between. CDR3 length: 13 amino acids. CDR3 sequence (DNA): TGTGCCAGCACAGGCTCCCGAGGGTATGGCTACACCTTC. Amino acid sequence: CASTGSRGYGYTF.

This chain joins TRBV6-5 and TRBJ1-2, with 7 bases fitting TRBD1. CDR1 MNHEY and CDR2 SVGAGI come from the germline V gene. This CDR3 is 13 amino acids long. V lost 8 bases, J lost 4 bases, and 7 bases stayed unmatched. The CDR3 region is CASVGQRTYGYTF. The CDR3 DNA sequence: TGTGCCAGCGTGGGACAGAGAACCTATGGCTACACCTTC.

V is TRBV27 and J is TRBJ1-1; D not resolved. The CDR3 runs to 15 residues. Trimming left V 2 bases short and J 1 base short, with 11 bases between. Germline loops: CDR1 MNHEY, CDR2 SMNVEV (reference sequence). The CDR3 sequence is CASSLSVFPNTEAFF. CDR3 nucleotide sequence: TGTGCCAGCAGTTTAAGCGTTTTCCCGAACACTGAAGCTTTCTTT.

The chain couples TRBV7-9 to TRBJ1-1; a weak D match, TRBD1 (6 bases). Germline-derived CDR1 and CDR2 are SEHNR and FQNEAQ (reference sequence). V shed 4 bases and J shed 1 base, with 13 bases lying between them. This CDR3 has 15 residues. CDR3 sequence reads: CASSSIGGANTEAFF. For the CDR3, the DNA is TGTGCCAGCAGCTCAATAGGGGGGGCGAACACTGAAGCTTTCTTT.

A note on this clone: One end of the junction varies from germline; a read error may be responsible. This chain links TRBV5-4 with TRBJ2-6, with 7 bases aligning to TRBD2. CDR1 is SGHNT, CDR2 YYREEE, per germline (reference sequence). The CDR3 runs to 17 residues. The CDR3 coding sequence is TGTGCCAGCAGATTGGGAGGGTACAGTTCTGGGGCCAACGTCCTGACTTTC. Its protein is CASRLGGYSSGANVLTF.

This clone was observed a handful of times. The V call is TRBV19, the J call TRBJ1-2; no clear D gene. The CDR3 spans 15 residues. Trimming took off 7 bases at V and 1 base at J, with 16 bases between the two ends. Germline CDR1 reads LNHDA; CDR2 reads SQIVND (reference sequence). The CDR3 protein is CASNTAQILNYGYTF. The CDR3 DNA sequence: TGTGCCAGTAATACAGCCCAGATCCTTAACTATGGCTACACCTTC.

The chain carries TRBV6-2 or TRBV6-3 and TRBJ2-3, with D perhaps matching TRBD2 (5 bases). V lost 4 bases, J lost 4 bases, and 18 bases lay in between. Germline lookup yields CDR1 MNHEY and CDR2 SVGEGT. The CDR3 is 16 residues long. The CDR3 bases are TGTGCCAGCAGTTTTCGAGGGAATATTGCCTCAGATACGCAGTATTTT. It encodes CASSFRGNIASDTQYF.

The chain has TRBV18 and TRBJ2-1; TRBD2 is a possible D gene (5 bases). CDR3 length: 16 amino acids. Germline CDR1 is KGHSH and CDR2 is LQKENI. The V and J ends lost 0 bases and 5 bases respectively, with 14 bases between them. The CDR3 DNA is TGTGCCAGCTCACCACCGATGGCCCACGGGGACAATGAGCAGTTCTTC. Residues: CASSPPMAHGDNEQFF.

The genes are TRBV6-5 and TRBJ1-2, with TRBD1 matching 11 bases. V lost 0 bases, J lost 4 bases, and 4 bases stayed unmatched. The CDR3 length is 16 residues. Germline V CDR1 and CDR2: MNHEY, SVGAGI. The CDR3 loop reads CASSYSGQGVRYGYTF. The CDR3 nucleotides are TGTGCCAGCAGTTACTCGGGACAGGGGGTCCGCTATGGCTACACCTTC.

The genes are TRBV11-2 and TRBJ2-5, with 8 bases matching TRBD1. Germline V CDR1 and CDR2: SGHAT, FQNNGV. V shed 3 bases and J 1 base; nucleotides not matched to a gene: 1. The CDR3 extends over 14 amino acids. CDR3 sequence: CASSLGTGQETQYF. In DNA form, the CDR3 reads TGTGCCAGCAGCTTGGGGACAGGCCAAGAGACCCAGTACTTC.

The chain combines TRBV4-2 with TRBJ2-3, with 9 nucleotides matching TRBD2. The V and J ends lost 1 base and 1 base, in that order; junction bases with no gene match: 0. This CDR3 is 15 amino acids long. Germline-derived CDR1 and CDR2 are LGHNA and YNFKEQ. The CDR3 sequence is CASSQGLAGTDTQYF. DNA of the CDR3: TGTGCCAGCAGCCAAGGACTAGCGGGCACAGATACGCAGTATTTT.

V is TRBV19 and J is TRBJ1-1; 7 nucleotides align to TRBD1. This CDR3 spans 14 amino acids. Germline-derived CDR1 and CDR2 are LNHDA and SQIVND (reference sequence). After removal of 4 bases from V and 4 bases from J, the junction contained 6 bases not matched to a gene. This CDR3 reads CASSTRQGGTEAFF. As DNA, the CDR3 is TGTGCCAGTAGTACTAGACAGGGTGGCACTGAAGCTTTCTTT.

The chain recombines TRBV7-2 with TRBJ2-1; 14 nucleotides match TRBD2. This CDR3 contains 18 residues. CDR1 SGHTA and CDR2 FQGNSA come from the germline V gene. V shed 4 bases, J shed 5 bases, and the junction held 10 bases outside the gene matches. This chain's CDR3 is CASSWGLAGVGGHNEQFF. In nucleotides, the CDR3 is TGTGCCAGCAGCTGGGGACTAGCGGGAGTAGGAGGGCACAATGAGCAGTTCTTC.

V usage is TRBV2 and J usage is TRBJ1-1, with D maybe TRBD1 (6 bases). Germline V gene lookup returns CDR1 SNHLY and CDR2 FYNNEI. There are 12 residues in the CDR3. Trimming cost V 10 bases and J 6 bases, with 15 bases left between them. CDR3 in DNA: TGTGCCACATCCACAGGGAGCGCTGAAGCTTTCTTT. Protein sequence: CATSTGSAEAFF.

This chain connects TRBV11-2 to TRBJ1-1, with 12 bases lining up with TRBD1. J lost 4 bases, V lost 5 bases, and 11 bases had no gene match. Germline V lookup: CDR1 SGHAT, CDR2 FQNNGV. The CDR3 spans 17 residues. The DNA for the CDR3 is TGTGCCAGCAGCCCTTGGCGGGACAGGGGGCTTGGCACTGAAGCTTTCTTT. Protein sequence: CASSPWRDRGLGTEAFF.

This sequence joins TRBV5-5 and TRBJ1-2, with 9 positions matching TRBD1. The length of the CDR3 is 13 residues. The V and J ends lost 4 bases and 6 bases, in that order; junction bases with no gene match: 4. From germline, CDR1 is SGHKS and CDR2 YYEKEE (reference sequence). The CDR3 region is CASSRGQGDGYTF. The CDR3 DNA reads as TGTGCCAGCAGCAGGGGACAGGGAGATGGCTACACCTTC.

The V gene is TRBV6-5, the J gene TRBJ1-3, with D possibly being TRBD1 (6 bases). The CDR3 sequence is 16 residues long. Germline values: CDR1 MNHEY, CDR2 SVGAGI. V lost 0 bases, J lost 2 bases, and 11 bases lay in between. The CDR3 region is CASSYSRQGPGNTIYF. In DNA, the CDR3 is TGTGCCAGCAGTTACTCTCGGCAGGGGCCTGGAAACACCATATATTTT.

V is TRBV7-2 and J is TRBJ2-1, with D maybe TRBD2 (6 bases). V was trimmed by 6 bases and J by 7 bases, leaving 13 bases between them. This CDR3 spans 13 amino acids. Looked up from germline, CDR1 is SGHTA and CDR2 is FQGNSA. The CDR3 DNA is TGTGCCAGCAGACCAGTAGCGGCTAATGAGCAGTTCTTC. Translating it yields CASRPVAANEQFF. The variable domain in full, completed from reference TRBV7-2 and TRBJ2-1, reads GAGVSQSPSNKVTEKGKDVELRCDPISGHTALYWYRQSLGQGLEFLIYFQGNSAPDKSGLPSDRFSAERTGGSVSTLTIQRTQQEDSAVYLCASRPVAANEQFFGPGTRLTVL.

V gene TRBV6-4 combines with J gene TRBJ2-3, with D perhaps TRBD2 (6 bases). The CDR3 extends over 16 amino acids. The V and J ends lost 2 bases and 0 bases respectively, with 12 bases between them. CDR1 and CDR2 (germline): MRHNA, SNTAGT. In DNA form, the CDR3 reads TGTGCCAGCAGTGACCGAGGGGCGGGGAGCACAGATACGCAGTATTTT. Translating gives CASSDRGAGSTDTQYF.

The chain uses TRBV7-9 and TRBJ1-2; the match to TRBD1 covers 8 bases. Trimming took 8 bases from V and 8 from J; bases not matched to a gene: 4. The CDR3 sequence is 11 residues long. Per the germline V gene, CDR1 is SEHNR and CDR2 is FQNEAQ (reference sequence). In nucleotides, the CDR3 is TGTGCCAGCCAGGGGGCCAGCGGCTACACCTTC. Translating gives CASQGASGYTF.

The genes are TRBV21-1 and TRBJ1-3. TRBV21-1 is a pseudogene segment. The CDR3 is 22 residues long. The chain's CDR3 is CASSKEGTQGASGLSSGNTIYF. CDR3 DNA: TGTGCCAGCAGCAAAGAGGGGACTCAGGGTGCTAGTGGACTGTCCTCTGGAAACACCATATATTTT.

The chain employs TRBV5-4 and TRBJ1-2, with unresolved D. Trimming removed 0 bases at V and 3 bases at J, with 9 bases between. Germline-derived CDR1 and CDR2 are SGHNT and YYREEE (reference sequence). This CDR3 is 14 amino acids long. DNA of the CDR3: TGTGCCAGCAGCTTGGACAGCTTACACTATGGCTACACCTTC. Protein product: CASSLDSLHYGYTF.

This sequence joins TRBV6-5 and TRBJ2-7, with D perhaps matching TRBD1 (5 bases). In germline, CDR1 is MNHEY, CDR2 SVGAGI. The V end was cut by 7 bases, the J end by 4 bases, with 14 bases between. The CDR3 loop spans 13 amino acids. The CDR3 sequence is CASTRVFGYEQYF. In DNA, the CDR3 is TGTGCCAGCACCAGGGTGTTCGGTTACGAGCAGTACTTC.